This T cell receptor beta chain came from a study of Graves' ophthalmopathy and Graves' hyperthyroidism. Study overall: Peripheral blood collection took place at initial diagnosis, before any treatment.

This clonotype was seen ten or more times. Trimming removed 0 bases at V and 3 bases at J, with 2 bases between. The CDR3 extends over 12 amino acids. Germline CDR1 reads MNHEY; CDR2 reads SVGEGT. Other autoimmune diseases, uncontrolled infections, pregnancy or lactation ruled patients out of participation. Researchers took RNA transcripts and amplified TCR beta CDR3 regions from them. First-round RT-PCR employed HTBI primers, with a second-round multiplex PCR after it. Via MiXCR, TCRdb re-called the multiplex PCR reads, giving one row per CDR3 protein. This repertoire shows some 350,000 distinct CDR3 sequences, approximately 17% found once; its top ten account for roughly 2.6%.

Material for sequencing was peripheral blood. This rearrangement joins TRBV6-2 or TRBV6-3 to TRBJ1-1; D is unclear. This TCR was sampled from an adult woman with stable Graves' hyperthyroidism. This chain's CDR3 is CASSYSYTEAFF. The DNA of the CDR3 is TGTGCCAGCAGTTACTCCTACACTGAAGCTTTCTTT.